A single sample is the source of the 10 T cell receptor beta chains below, sequenced in a study of T cell responses to AZD1222 COVID-19 vaccine. The repertoire was sequenced with immunoSEQ multiplex PCR; TCRdb's copy has only in-frame clones and lacks some. The sample yields 90,000 to 130,000 clones, roughly 85% seen once. Sequences were derived from peripheral blood, sampled on day 0 of AZD1222 vaccination. Source of these receptors: an adult in good health.

The CDR3 DNA is TGCGCCAGCAACTTAAGGACAGGGGATAACACTGAAGCTTTCTTT. Its protein product is CASNLRTGDNTEAFF. The rearrangement links TRBV5-1 to TRBJ1-1; 9 bases are a match to TRBD1. Germline V lookup: CDR1 SGHRS, CDR2 YFSETQ. The CDR3 contains 15 residues. Trimming at V came to 6 bases and at J to 2 bases, leaving 8 bases not matched to a gene.

V gene TRBV9 combines with J gene TRBJ2-3, with D perhaps matching TRBD1 (6 bases). Germline CDR1 reads SGDLS; CDR2 reads YYNGEE. Trimming stripped 0 bases from V and 4 bases from J, with 15 bases between. The CDR3 consists of 16 residues. CDR3 DNA: TGTGCCAGCAGCGTAGAGGCAGCAGCAGGGGCAGATACGCAGTATTTT. This encodes CASSVEAAAGADTQYF. The variable domain in full, completed from reference TRBV9 and TRBJ2-3, reads DSGVTQTPKHLITATGQRVTLRCSPRSGDLSVYWYQQSLDQGLQFLIQYYNGEERAKGNILERFSAQQFPDLHSELNLSSLELGDSALYFCASSVEAAAGADTQYFGPGTRLTVL.

V is TRBV7-9 and J is TRBJ2-5, with a possible D match to TRBD1 (5 bases). The CDR3 length is 14 residues. Germline values: CDR1 SEHNR, CDR2 FQNEAQ (reference sequence). V lost 1 base to trimming and J lost 3 bases, with 9 bases between them. CDR3 loop: CASSLGVGEETQYF. The CDR3 DNA reads TGTGCCAGCAGCTTAGGGGTAGGGGAAGAGACCCAGTACTTC.

The J gene is TRBJ2-7, the V gene TRBV7-2; D unresolved. Germline values: CDR1 SGHTA, CDR2 FQGNSA. V dropped 5 bases and J dropped 1 base, with 6 bases sitting between them. The CDR3 is 12 amino acids. The CDR3 nucleotides read TGTGCCAGCAGCAACCCATCCTACGAGCAGTACTTC. Translating gives CASSNPSYEQYF.

The chain joins TRBV5-1 to TRBJ2-2; D is undetermined. V lost 0 bases to trimming and J lost 2 bases, with 8 bases between them. This CDR3 spans 15 amino acids. CDR1 SGHRS and CDR2 YFSETQ come from the germline V gene. The CDR3, as DNA: TGCGCCAGCAGCTTGGCTCTCGGTAACACCGGGGAGCTGTTTTTT. This encodes CASSLALGNTGELFF.

Concerning this clone itself: Other DNA sequences in this sample translate to the same CDR3. The chain joins TRBV5-4 to TRBJ2-2; D not certain. Germline CDR1 and CDR2: SGHNT and YYREEE (reference sequence). The ends were cut back, 0 bases at V and 2 bases at J, with 8 bases in the middle. The CDR3 is made up of 15 amino acids. CDR3 nucleotides: TGTGCCAGCAGCTTGGACAGCCTTAACACCGGGGAGCTGTTTTTT. As protein: CASSLDSLNTGELFF.

The chain combines TRBV9 with TRBJ2-7, with a tentative D call TRBD2 (7 bases). The V gene's germline CDR1 is SGDLS and CDR2 YYNGEE. This CDR3 is 15 amino acids long. Trimming pared 4 bases from V and 6 bases from J, leaving 20 bases between. The CDR3 spells CASSPGGGGPGEQYF. CDR3 sequence (DNA): TGTGCCAGCAGCCCAGGTGGGGGGGGCCCGGGCGAGCAGTACTTC.

The table lists this clone with a few counts. The CDR3 region is CASAKRDRDEKLFF. CDR3 coding DNA: TGTGCCAGCGCTAAGAGGGACAGAGATGAAAAACTGTTTTTT. This chain uses TRBV6-5 with TRBJ1-4; 7 bases line up with TRBD1. Germline lookup yields CDR1 MNHEY and CDR2 SVGAGI. The CDR3 is 14 amino acids. V lost 8 bases, J lost 6 bases, and 9 bases stayed unmatched.

This chain links TRBV3-1 (or the pseudogene TRBV3-2) with TRBJ2-1; D is tentatively TRBD1 or TRBD2 (5 bases each). Between the trimmed V and J ends, which lost 4 bases and 9 bases, there was a span of 16 bases. Germline V gene sequence: CDR1 LGHDT, CDR2 YNNKEL (reference sequence). The CDR3 spans 14 residues. The DNA for the CDR3 is TGTGCCAGCAGCCCACCGGGACCCCGGGGTGAGCAGTTCTTC. This codes for CASSPPGPRGEQFF.

V is TRBV19 and J is TRBJ2-6; possible D gene TRBD1, 7 bases. The CDR3 contains 18 residues. Germline V CDR1 and CDR2: LNHDA, SQIVND (reference sequence). V was clipped by 2 bases and J by 0 bases, with 14 bases between them. Written as DNA, the CDR3 is TGTGCCAGTAGTATATTTCAGGGGGGAGGCTCTGGGGCCAACGTCCTGACTTTC. Amino acid sequence: CASSIFQGGGSGANVLTF.